The 15 T cell receptor beta chains below come from one sample, sequenced in a study of T-cell reconstitution after alpha-beta-depleted transplantation in children. Unique molecular identifiers were used to barcode this TCRbeta library. In TCRdb, the PCR reads were re-called with MiXCR into one record per CDR3 protein. The table has around 380,000 distinct CDR3 sequences, 11% seen once. The input for sequencing was PBMCs from the stem cell graft donor, taken from the stem cell graft. All receptors derive from a human donor who donated a stem cell graft to a child with acute myeloid leukemia.

The chain links TRBV19 to TRBJ1-1; D is ambiguous. Trimming cost V 4 bases and J 0 bases, with 9 bases left between them. The CDR3 length is 14 residues. Germline CDR1 reads LNHDA; CDR2 reads SQIVND (reference sequence). The CDR3, as DNA: TGTGCCAGTAGTAAAGCGGGCCTGAACACTGAAGCTTTCTTT. Its translation is CASSKAGLNTEAFF.

The rearrangement uses TRBV4-3 and TRBJ2-1; no reliable D call. The germline V gene has CDR1 LGHNA and CDR2 YSLEER. The CDR3 is 14 residues long. Deletions cut 0 bases from V and 2 bases from J, with 5 bases between. CDR3 protein: CASSQEAPYNEQFF. CDR3 coding DNA: TGCGCCAGCAGCCAAGAAGCCCCCTACAATGAGCAGTTCTTC.

This sequence joins TRBV20-1 and TRBJ2-1; D tentatively fits TRBD1 or TRBD2 (5 bases each). The CDR3 is 15 residues long. Trimming stripped 3 bases from V and 9 bases from J, with 21 bases between. The germline V gene encodes CDR1 DFQATT and CDR2 SNEGSKA (reference sequence). CDR3 DNA: TGCAGTGCTAGGACAGATCAGATCGCGAGGGTTGAGCAGTTCTTC. Amino acid sequence: CSARTDQIARVEQFF.

This clonotype has just a few counts. This chain uses TRBV20-1 with TRBJ1-5, with 7 positions matching TRBD1. The CDR3 has 15 amino acids. V trimming: 5 bases; J trimming: 7 bases; junction bases outside the gene matches: 14. Germline V CDR1 and CDR2: DFQATT, SNEGSKA (reference sequence). The CDR3 spells CSAEEPTGNRQPQHF. The CDR3 DNA reads as TGCAGTGCTGAAGAGCCGACAGGGAACAGGCAGCCCCAGCATTTT.

This chain connects TRBV12-3 or TRBV12-4 to TRBJ1-2; a possible D gene is TRBD1 (6 bases). Trimming removed 6 bases at V and 0 bases at J, with 17 bases between. The CDR3 runs to 16 residues. For the CDR3, the DNA is TGTGCCAGCAGCCGCGCCATAGGACAGCCTAACTATGGCTACACCTTC. Translating gives CASSRAIGQPNYGYTF.

This clonotype has at least ten counts. The chain couples TRBV7-3 to TRBJ2-5; possible D gene TRBD1, 5 bases. The CDR3 covers 13 residues. Germline V CDR1 and CDR2: SGHTA, FQGTGA. Trimming took 0 bases from V and 5 from J, leaving 7 bases between them. Here the CDR3 DNA reads TGTGCCAGCAGCTTAACAAGGGGTGAGACCCAGTACTTC. Residues: CASSLTRGETQYF.

In this sample, this clonotype turned up a few times. The chain combines TRBV7-8 with TRBJ2-5, with 10 bases matching TRBD1. The ends lost 5 bases at V and 2 bases at J; junction bases unmatched: 8. This CDR3 is 16 amino acids long. From germline, CDR1 is SGHVS and CDR2 FQNEAQ. CDR3 coding DNA: TGTGCCAGCAGCCATACCCGGACAGGGGGACAAGAGACCCAGTACTTC. It is translated as CASSHTRTGGQETQYF.

This clonotype was observed many times. The chain couples TRBV28 to TRBJ2-2; D gene unclear. Trimming cost V 11 bases and J 1 base, with 14 bases left between them. From germline, CDR1 is MDHEN and CDR2 SYDVKM. The CDR3 has 14 amino acids. CDR3 nucleotide sequence: TGTGCCGGCGAACGGGCGGAGAACACCGGGGAGCTGTTTTTT. It translates to CAGERAENTGELFF. Using reference TRBV28 and TRBJ2-2 for the parts outside the CDR3, the full variable domain is DVKVTQSSRYLVKRTGEKVFLECVQDMDHENMFWYRQDPGLGLRLIYFSYDVKMKEKGDIPEGYSVSREKKERFSLILESASTNQTSMYLCAGERAENTGELFFGEGSRLTVL.

This clonotype has at least ten counts. V and J are TRBV18 and TRBJ2-2; unclear D gene. The CDR3 has 12 residues. The V and J ends lost 8 bases and 6 bases respectively, with 10 bases between them. Looked up from germline, CDR1 is KGHSH and CDR2 is LQKENI. The CDR3 nucleotides read TGTGCCAGCAGCCCACCCGCCGGGGAGCTGTTTTTT. Residues: CASSPPAGELFF.

This chain links TRBV20-1 with TRBJ1-6; 9 positions agree with TRBD1. Germline V lookup: CDR1 DFQATT, CDR2 SNEGSKA (reference sequence). V gave up 1 base and J gave up 9 bases; unmatched junction bases: 10. The CDR3 contains 16 residues. CDR3 coding DNA: TGCAGTGCTAGAGGCACGGGAAGGACAGGGGCTTCACCCCTCCACTTT. This translates into CSARGTGRTGASPLHF.

The genes are TRBV20-1 and TRBJ2-7; 9 nucleotides agree with TRBD2. The V gene's germline CDR1 is DFQATT and CDR2 SNEGSKA (reference sequence). The CDR3 is 14 amino acids. After removal of 6 bases from V and 0 bases from J, the junction contained 6 bases not matched to a gene. The CDR3 loop reads CSAPSSGNSYEQYF. The CDR3, as DNA: TGCAGTGCCCCCTCTAGCGGGAACTCCTACGAGCAGTACTTC.

This chain links TRBV4-1 with TRBJ1-2, with 8 bases fitting TRBD1. Germline assignment: CDR1 MGHRA and CDR2 YSYEKL. The CDR3 contains 15 residues. V shed 4 bases, J shed 4 bases, and the junction held 8 bases outside the gene matches. The CDR3, as DNA: TGCGCCAGCAGCCCCAGGACAGGGCAGGGCTATGGCTACACCTTC. Translation gives CASSPRTGQGYGYTF.

This clonotype was found a few times. This chain joins TRBV18 and TRBJ2-3, with D perhaps being TRBD1 or TRBD2 (6 bases each). The CDR3 extends over 16 amino acids. The germline V and J ends were trimmed by 3 bases and 2 bases, with 15 bases remaining between them. Looked up from germline, CDR1 is KGHSH and CDR2 is LQKENI. CDR3 amino acids: CASSPAGQSLTDTQYF. DNA of the CDR3: TGTGCCAGCTCACCGGCGGGACAAAGCCTCACAGATACGCAGTATTTT.

This chain links TRBV20-1 with TRBJ2-3, with 8 nucleotides matching TRBD2. In germline, CDR1 is DFQATT, CDR2 SNEGSKA (reference sequence). Germline trimming cut 3 bases from V and 7 bases from J; bases unmatched to any gene: 6. This CDR3 region has 13 residues. The CDR3 sequence: CSARIVAGNTQYF. CDR3 in DNA: TGCAGTGCTAGGATAGTAGCGGGGAATACGCAGTATTTT.

V is TRBV15 and J is TRBJ1-2; possibly TRBD1 for D (6 bases). V was trimmed by 4 bases and J by 5 bases, leaving 20 bases between them. The germline V gene has CDR1 LNHNV and CDR2 YYDKDF (reference sequence). The CDR3 runs to 16 residues. CDR3 residues: CATSKAQPGAGYGYTF. The CDR3 nucleotides read TGTGCCACCAGCAAGGCACAGCCGGGGGCGGGGTATGGCTACACCTTC.